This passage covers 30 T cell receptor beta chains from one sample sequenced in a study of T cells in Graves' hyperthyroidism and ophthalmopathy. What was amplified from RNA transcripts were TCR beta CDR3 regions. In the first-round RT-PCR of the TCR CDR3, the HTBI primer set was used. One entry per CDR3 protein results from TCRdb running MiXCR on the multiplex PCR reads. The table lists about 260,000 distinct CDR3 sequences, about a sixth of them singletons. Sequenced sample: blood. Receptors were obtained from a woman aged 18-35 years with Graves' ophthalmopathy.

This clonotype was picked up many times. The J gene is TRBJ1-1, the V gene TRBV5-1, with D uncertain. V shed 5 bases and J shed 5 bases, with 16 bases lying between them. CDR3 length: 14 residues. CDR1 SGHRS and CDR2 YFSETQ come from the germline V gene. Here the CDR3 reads CASRALGGKTEAFF. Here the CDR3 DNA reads TGCGCCAGCAGGGCCCTCGGCGGGAAGACTGAAGCTTTCTTT.

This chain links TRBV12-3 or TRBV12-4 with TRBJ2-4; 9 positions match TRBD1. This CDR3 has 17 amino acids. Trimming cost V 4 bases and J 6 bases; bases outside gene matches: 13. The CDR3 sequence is CASSSSSNRGRGNIQYF. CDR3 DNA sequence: TGTGCCAGCAGTTCATCAAGTAACAGGGGGCGCGGAAACATTCAGTACTTC.

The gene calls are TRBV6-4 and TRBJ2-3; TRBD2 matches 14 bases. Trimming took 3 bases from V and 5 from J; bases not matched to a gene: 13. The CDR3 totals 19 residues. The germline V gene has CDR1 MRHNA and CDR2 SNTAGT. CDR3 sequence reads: CASSDDPGLAGDPVDTQYF. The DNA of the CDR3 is TGTGCCAGCAGTGATGACCCGGGACTAGCGGGAGATCCGGTAGATACGCAGTATTTT.

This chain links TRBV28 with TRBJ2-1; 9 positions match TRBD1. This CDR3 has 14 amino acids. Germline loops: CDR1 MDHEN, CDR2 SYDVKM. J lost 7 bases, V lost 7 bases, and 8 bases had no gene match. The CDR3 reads CASMFGTGRNEQFF. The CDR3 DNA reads TGTGCCAGCATGTTCGGGACAGGGCGGAATGAGCAGTTCTTC.

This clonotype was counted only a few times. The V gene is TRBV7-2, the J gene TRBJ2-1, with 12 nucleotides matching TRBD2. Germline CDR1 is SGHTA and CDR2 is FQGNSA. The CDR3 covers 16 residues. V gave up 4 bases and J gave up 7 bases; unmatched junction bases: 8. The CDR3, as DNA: TGTGCCAGCAGCTCCAGAGGGACTAGCGGGCTAAATGAGCAGTTCTTC. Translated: CASSSRGTSGLNEQFF.

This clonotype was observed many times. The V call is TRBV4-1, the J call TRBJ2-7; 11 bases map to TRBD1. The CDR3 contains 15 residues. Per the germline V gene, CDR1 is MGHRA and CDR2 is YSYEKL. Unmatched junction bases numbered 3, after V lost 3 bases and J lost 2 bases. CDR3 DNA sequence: TGCGCCAGCAGCCACGGGACAGGGGGGACCTACGAGCAGTACTTC. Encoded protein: CASSHGTGGTYEQYF.

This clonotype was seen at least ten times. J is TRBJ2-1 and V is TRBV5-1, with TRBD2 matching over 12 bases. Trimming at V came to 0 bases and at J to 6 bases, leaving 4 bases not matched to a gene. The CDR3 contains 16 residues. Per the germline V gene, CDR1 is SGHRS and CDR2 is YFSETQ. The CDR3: CASSLGGLAGLNEQFF. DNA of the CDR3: TGCGCCAGCAGCTTGGGGGGACTAGCGGGCCTCAATGAGCAGTTCTTC.

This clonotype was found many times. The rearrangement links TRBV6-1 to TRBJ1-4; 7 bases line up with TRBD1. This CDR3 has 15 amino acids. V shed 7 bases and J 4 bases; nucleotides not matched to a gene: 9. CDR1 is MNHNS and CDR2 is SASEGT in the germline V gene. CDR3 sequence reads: CASKLRDSFNEKLFF. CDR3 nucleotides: TGTGCCAGCAAGCTCCGGGACAGTTTTAATGAAAAACTGTTTTTT.

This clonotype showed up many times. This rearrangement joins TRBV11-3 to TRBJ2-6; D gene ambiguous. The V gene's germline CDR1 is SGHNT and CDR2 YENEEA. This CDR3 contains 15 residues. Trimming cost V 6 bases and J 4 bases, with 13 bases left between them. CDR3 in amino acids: CASSPSGTGANVLTF. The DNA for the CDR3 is TGTGCCAGCAGTCCCTCAGGAACCGGGGCCAACGTCCTGACTTTC.

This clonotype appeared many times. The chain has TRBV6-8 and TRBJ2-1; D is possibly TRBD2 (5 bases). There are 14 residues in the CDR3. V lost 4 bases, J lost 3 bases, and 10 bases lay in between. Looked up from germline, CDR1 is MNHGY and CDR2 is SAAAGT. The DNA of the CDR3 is TGTGCCAGCAGTTTATACCGGGACTACAATGAGCAGTTCTTC. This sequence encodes CASSLYRDYNEQFF.

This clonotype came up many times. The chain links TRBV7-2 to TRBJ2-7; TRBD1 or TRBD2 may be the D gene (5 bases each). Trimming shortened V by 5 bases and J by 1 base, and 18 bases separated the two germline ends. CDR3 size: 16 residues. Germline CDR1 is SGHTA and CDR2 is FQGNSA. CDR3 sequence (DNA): TGTGCCAGCAGCGCAGAGTGGGACGGACAATCCTACGAGCAGTACTTC. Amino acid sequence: CASSAEWDGQSYEQYF. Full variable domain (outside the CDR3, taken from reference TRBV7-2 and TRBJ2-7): GAGVSQSPSNKVTEKGKDVELRCDPISGHTALYWYRQSLGQGLEFLIYFQGNSAPDKSGLPSDRFSAERTGGSVSTLTIQRTQQEDSAVYLCASSAEWDGQSYEQYFGPGTRLTVT.

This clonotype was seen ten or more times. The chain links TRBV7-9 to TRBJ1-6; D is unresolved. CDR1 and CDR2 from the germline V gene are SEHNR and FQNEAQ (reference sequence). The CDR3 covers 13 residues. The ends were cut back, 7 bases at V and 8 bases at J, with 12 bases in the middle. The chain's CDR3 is CASNFRGDSPLHF. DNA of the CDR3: TGTGCCAGCAACTTTCGGGGTGATTCACCCCTCCACTTT.

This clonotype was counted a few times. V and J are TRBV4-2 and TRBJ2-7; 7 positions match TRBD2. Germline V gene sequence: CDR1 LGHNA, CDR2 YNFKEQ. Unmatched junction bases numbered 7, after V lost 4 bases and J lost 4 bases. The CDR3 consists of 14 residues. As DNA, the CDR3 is TGTGCCAGCAGCCCCGCTAGCGGAAATTACGAGCAGTACTTC. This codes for CASSPASGNYEQYF.

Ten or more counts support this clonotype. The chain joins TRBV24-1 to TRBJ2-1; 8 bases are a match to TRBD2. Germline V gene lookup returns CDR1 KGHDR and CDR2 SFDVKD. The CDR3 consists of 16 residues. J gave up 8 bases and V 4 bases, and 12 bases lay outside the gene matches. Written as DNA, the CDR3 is TGTGCCACCAGTGACAGGAACCTAGCGGGCTGGGATGAGCAGTTCTTC. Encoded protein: CATSDRNLAGWDEQFF.

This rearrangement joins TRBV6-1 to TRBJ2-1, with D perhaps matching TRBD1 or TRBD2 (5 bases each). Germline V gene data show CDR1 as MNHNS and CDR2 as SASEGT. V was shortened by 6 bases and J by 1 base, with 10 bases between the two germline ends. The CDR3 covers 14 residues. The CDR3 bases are TGTGCCAGCAGGAGGGACCGATCCTACAATGAGCAGTTCTTC. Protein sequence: CASRRDRSYNEQFF.

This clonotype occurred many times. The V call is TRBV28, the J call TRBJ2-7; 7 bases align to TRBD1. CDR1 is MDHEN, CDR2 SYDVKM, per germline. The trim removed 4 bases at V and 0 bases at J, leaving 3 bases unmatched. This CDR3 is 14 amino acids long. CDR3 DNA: TGTGCCAGCAGTTCGGGACAGACCTCCTACGAGCAGTACTTC. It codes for CASSSGQTSYEQYF.

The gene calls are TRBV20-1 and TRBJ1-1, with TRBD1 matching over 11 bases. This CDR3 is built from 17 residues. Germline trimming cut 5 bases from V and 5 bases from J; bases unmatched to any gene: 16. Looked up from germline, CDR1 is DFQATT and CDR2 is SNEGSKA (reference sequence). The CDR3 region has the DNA TGCAGTGCTGAGGGGAGGGACAGGGGGGTGCCGTTTACTGAAGCTTTCTTT. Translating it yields CSAEGRDRGVPFTEAFF.

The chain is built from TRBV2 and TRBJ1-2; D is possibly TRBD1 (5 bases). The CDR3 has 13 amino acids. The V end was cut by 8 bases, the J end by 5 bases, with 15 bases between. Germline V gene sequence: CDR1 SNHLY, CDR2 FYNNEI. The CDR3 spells CASPAITGYGYTF. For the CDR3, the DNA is TGTGCCAGCCCCGCGATAACAGGATATGGCTACACCTTC. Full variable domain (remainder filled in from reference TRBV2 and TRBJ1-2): EPEVTQTPSHQVTQMGQEVILRCVPISNHLYFYWYRQILGQKVEFLVSFYNNEISEKSEIFDDQFSVERPDGSNFTLKIRSTKLEDSAMYFCASPAITGYGYTFGSGTRLTVV.

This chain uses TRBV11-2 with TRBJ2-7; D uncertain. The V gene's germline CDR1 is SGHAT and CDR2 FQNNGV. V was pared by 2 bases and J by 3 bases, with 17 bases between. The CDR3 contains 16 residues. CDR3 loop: CASSLFGSDLVYEQYF. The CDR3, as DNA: TGTGCCAGCAGCTTATTTGGGTCAGATCTCGTCTACGAGCAGTACTTC.

CDR3 sequence (DNA): TGTGCCAGCAGGTTTAGCGGGGTCTCCTACAATGAGCAGTTCTTC. Translation: CASRFSGVSYNEQFF. The chain joins TRBV6-2 or TRBV6-3 to TRBJ2-1, with 8 bases aligning to TRBD2. V shed 6 bases and J 0 bases; nucleotides not matched to a gene: 4. In germline, CDR1 is MNHEY, CDR2 SVGEGT. CDR3 length equals 15 residues.

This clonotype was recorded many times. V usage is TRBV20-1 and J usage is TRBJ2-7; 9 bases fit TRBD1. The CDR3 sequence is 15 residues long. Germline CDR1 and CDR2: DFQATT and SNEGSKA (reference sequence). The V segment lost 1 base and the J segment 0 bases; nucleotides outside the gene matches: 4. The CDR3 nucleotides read TGCAGTGCTAGAGCCCTACAGGGGGCCTCCTACGAGCAGTACTTC. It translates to CSARALQGASYEQYF.

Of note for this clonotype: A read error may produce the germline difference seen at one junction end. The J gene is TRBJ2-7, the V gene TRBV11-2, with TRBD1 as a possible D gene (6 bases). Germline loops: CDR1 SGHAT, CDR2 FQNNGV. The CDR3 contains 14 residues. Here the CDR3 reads CANSVRNRAYEQYF. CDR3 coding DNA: TGTGCCAACAGCGTTCGAAACAGGGCCTACGAGCAGTACTTC.

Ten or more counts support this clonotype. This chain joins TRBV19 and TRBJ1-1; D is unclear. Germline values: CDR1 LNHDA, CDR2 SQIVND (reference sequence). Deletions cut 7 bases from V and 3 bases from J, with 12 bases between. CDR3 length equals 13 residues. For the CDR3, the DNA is TGTGCCAGTACCGAGTCGGCTTACACTGAAGCTTTCTTT. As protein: CASTESAYTEAFF.

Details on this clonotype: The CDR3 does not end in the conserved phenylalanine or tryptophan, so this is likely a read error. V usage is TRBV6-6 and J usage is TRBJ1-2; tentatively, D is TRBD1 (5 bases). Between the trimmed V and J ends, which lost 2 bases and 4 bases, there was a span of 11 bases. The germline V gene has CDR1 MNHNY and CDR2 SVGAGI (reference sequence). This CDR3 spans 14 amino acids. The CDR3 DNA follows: TGTGCCAGCAGTTACGGCAGGGCAGCCTATGGCTACACCCTC. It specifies CASSYGRAAYGYTL.

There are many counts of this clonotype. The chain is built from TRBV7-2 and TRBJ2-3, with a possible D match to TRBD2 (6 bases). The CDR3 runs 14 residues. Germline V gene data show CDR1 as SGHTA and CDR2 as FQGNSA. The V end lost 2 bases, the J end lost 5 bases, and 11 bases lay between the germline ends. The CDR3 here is CASSLSGELDTQYF. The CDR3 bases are TGTGCCAGCAGCTTATCGGGAGAGTTAGATACGCAGTATTTT.

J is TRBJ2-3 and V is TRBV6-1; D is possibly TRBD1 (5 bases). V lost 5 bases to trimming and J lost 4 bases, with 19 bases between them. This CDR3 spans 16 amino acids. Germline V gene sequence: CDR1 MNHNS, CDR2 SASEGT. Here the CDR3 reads CASSTLVGAQPDTQYF. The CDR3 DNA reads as TGTGCCAGCAGTACACTCGTAGGGGCTCAGCCAGATACGCAGTATTTT.

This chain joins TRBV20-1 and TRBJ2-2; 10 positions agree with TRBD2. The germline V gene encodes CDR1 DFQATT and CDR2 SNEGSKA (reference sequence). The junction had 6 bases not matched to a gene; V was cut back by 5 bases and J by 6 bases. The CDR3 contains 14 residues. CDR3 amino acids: CSAPQLAGSGELFF. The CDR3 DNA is TGCAGTGCTCCGCAACTAGCGGGGTCCGGGGAGCTGTTTTTT.

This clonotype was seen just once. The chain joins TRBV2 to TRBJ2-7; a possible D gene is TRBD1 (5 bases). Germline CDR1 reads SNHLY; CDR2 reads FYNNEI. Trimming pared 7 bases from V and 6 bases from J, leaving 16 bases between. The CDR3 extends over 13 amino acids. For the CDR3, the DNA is TGTGCCAGCAACAACGAGAGAAGGGGCGAGCAGTACTTC. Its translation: CASNNERRGEQYF.

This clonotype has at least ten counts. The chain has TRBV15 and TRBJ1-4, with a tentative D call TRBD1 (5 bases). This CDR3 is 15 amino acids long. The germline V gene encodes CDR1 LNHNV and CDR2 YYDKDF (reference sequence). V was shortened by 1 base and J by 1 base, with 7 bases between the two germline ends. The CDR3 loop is CATSRGRGTNEKLFF. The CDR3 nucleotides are TGTGCCACCAGCAGAGGGAGGGGAACTAATGAAAAACTGTTTTTT. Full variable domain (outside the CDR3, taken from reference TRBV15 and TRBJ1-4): DAMVIQNPRYQVTQFGKPVTLSCSQTLNHNVMYWYQQKSSQAPKLLFHYYDKDFNNEADTPDNFQSRRPNTSFCFLDIRSPGLGDTAMYLCATSRGRGTNEKLFFGSGTQLSVL.

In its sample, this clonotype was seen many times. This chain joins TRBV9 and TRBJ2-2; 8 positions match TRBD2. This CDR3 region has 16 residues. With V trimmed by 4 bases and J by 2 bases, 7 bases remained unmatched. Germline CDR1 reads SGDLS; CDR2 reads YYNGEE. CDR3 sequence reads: CASSYRSGANTGELFF. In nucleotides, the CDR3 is TGTGCCAGCAGCTATCGTAGCGGGGCAAACACCGGGGAGCTGTTTTTT.